A selection of T cell receptor beta chains follows, all from one sample in a study of CXCR3-negative and CXCR3-positive naive CD8 T cells. TCRdb reprocessed the 5' RACE reads and reports one entry per CDR3 protein, with no DNA. This sample's table has under 150,000 distinct CDR3 sequences. Sequencing was performed on naive CXCR3+ CD8+ T cells from blood. Receptor source: a human donor in good health. Some clones in this sample may be carry-over from other donors' samples. The CDR3 runs from the conserved cysteine through the conserved F or W. The order of the fields is J gene, CDR3 length, V gene, CDR3 protein.

J: TRBJ2-7; length: 17; V: TRBV19; CDR3: CASSDGLAGGPSYEQYF
J: TRBJ2-7; length: 13; V: TRBV27; CDR3: CASSFGRTYEQYF
J: TRBJ2-7; length: 15; V: TRBV4-3; CDR3: CASSQAGQGDYEQYF
J: TRBJ2-3; length: 16; V: TRBV14; CDR3: CASSHPTGDRADTQYF
J: TRBJ2-7; length: 13; V: TRBV29-1; CDR3: CSVEDRASYEQYF
J: TRBJ2-3; length: 16; V: TRBV25-1; CDR3: CASSEYRAVLTDTQYF
J: TRBJ2-1; length: 15; V: TRBV18; CDR3: CASSERRESRDEQFF
J: TRBJ1-4; length: 14; V: TRBV28; CDR3: CASSWTVSNEKLFF
J: TRBJ1-2; length: 16; V: TRBV19; CDR3: CASSMVGADYNYGYTF
J: TRBJ2-7; length: 14; V: TRBV7-9; CDR3: CASSSPMSGNEQYF
J: TRBJ2-3; length: 15; V: TRBV4-3; CDR3: CASSQDRTGADTQYF
J: TRBJ2-2; length: 18; V: TRBV28; CDR3: CASSPTLKEELNTGELFF
J: TRBJ2-1; length: 15; V: TRBV9; CDR3: CASSESGRAGNEQFF
J: TRBJ2-7; length: 16; V: TRBV5-1; CDR3: CASSPEDTSRPYEQYF
J: TRBJ2-4; length: 15; V: TRBV12-3/TRBV12-4; CDR3: CASSPLGGAKNIQYF
J: TRBJ2-5; length: 15; V: TRBV7-2; CDR3: CASSFSGMEEETQYF
J: TRBJ2-3; length: 16; V: TRBV12-2; CDR3: CASRSRGDLCTDTQYF
J: TRBJ2-5; length: 16; V: TRBV10-2; CDR3: CASSEDIASWPETQYF
J: TRBJ2-7; length: 12; V: TRBV20-1; CDR3: CSANTGSYEQYF
J: TRBJ1-2; length: 21; V: TRBV5-5; CDR3: CASSSGMLGHGTAQEHYGYTF
J: TRBJ2-7; length: 13; V: TRBV5-1; CDR3: CASSLGSPDEQYF
J: TRBJ2-7; length: 16; V: TRBV7-3; CDR3: CASSLTGLGEGYEQYF
J: TRBJ2-7; length: 16; V: TRBV29-1; CDR3: CSVEDPETGGPYEQYF
J: TRBJ2-5; length: 15; V: TRBV29-1; CDR3: CSVESDRDNEETQYF
J: TRBJ2-3; length: 16; V: TRBV9; CDR3: CASSVGTDVSTDTQYF
J: TRBJ2-7; length: 13; V: TRBV5-1; CDR3: CASTGYDSYEQYF
J: TRBJ2-2; length: 14; V: TRBV28; CDR3: CASSLLSWTGELFF
J: TRBJ2-1; length: 13; V: TRBV6-2/TRBV6-3; CDR3: CASRMGLASEQFF
J: TRBJ2-1; length: 14; V: TRBV28; CDR3: CASRLAGVDNEQFF